The 20 T cell receptor beta chains reported below all come from one sample, sequenced in a study of T cell repertoires in cytomegalovirus infection. Via MiXCR, TCRdb re-called the reads, giving one row per CDR3 protein. The sample lists 200,000 or so distinct CDR3 sequences, approximately 28% seen once, with roughly 29% in the top ten. Material for sequencing was PBMCs. These receptors came from a human donor in good health (CMV status not recorded). Some clones in this sample may be carry-over from other donors' samples.

The chain uses TRBV5-4 and TRBJ1-1; no clear D. The germline V gene has CDR1 SGHNT and CDR2 YYREEE (reference sequence). V was trimmed by 4 bases and J by 1 base, leaving 17 bases between them. CDR3 length: 16 amino acids. The CDR3 DNA reads as TGTGCCAGCAGCCCCGACCCAGGAGCACCGAACACTGAAGCTTTCTTT. This sequence encodes CASSPDPGAPNTEAFF.

J is TRBJ2-6 and V is TRBV7-9, with 9 bases identical to TRBD1. Germline CDR1 and CDR2: SEHNR and FQNEAQ (reference sequence). The CDR3 covers 18 residues. V lost 5 bases, J lost 2 bases, and 10 bases stayed unmatched. CDR3 coding DNA: TGTGCCAGCAGCACTCGGACAGGGGAATTAGCTGGGGCCAACGTCCTGACTTTC. This codes for CASSTRTGELAGANVLTF.

The rearrangement uses TRBV5-1 and TRBJ2-5, with 9 bases identical to TRBD1. Germline lookup yields CDR1 SGHRS and CDR2 YFSETQ. The length of the CDR3 is 15 residues. V shed 2 bases, J shed 2 bases, and the junction held 4 bases outside the gene matches. For the CDR3, the DNA is TGCGCCAGCAGCTTCACCGGGACAGGGCAAGAGACCCAGTACTTC. Residues: CASSFTGTGQETQYF.

This chain links TRBV7-2 with TRBJ1-4; D uncertain. CDR3 length equals 12 residues. V gave up 5 bases and J gave up 5 bases, with 6 bases separating them. Germline values: CDR1 SGHTA, CDR2 FQGNSA. The CDR3 reads CASSPSNEKLFF. CDR3 sequence (DNA): TGTGCCAGCAGCCCCTCAAATGAAAAACTGTTTTTT. Complete variable domain (other parts from reference TRBV7-2 and TRBJ1-4): GAGVSQSPSNKVTEKGKDVELRCDPISGHTALYWYRQSLGQGLEFLIYFQGNSAPDKSGLPSDRFSAERTGGSVSTLTIQRTQQEDSAVYLCASSPSNEKLFFGSGTQLSVL.

Regarding this clonotype: Sequence at one end of the junction differs from germline and may be a read error. The chain has TRBV11-1 and TRBJ2-6, with D maybe TRBD1 (5 bases). Germline CDR1 is SGHAT and CDR2 is FQDESV (reference sequence). CDR3 length equals 17 residues. The CDR3 bases are TGTGCCAGCAGCTCTTCTAGGACCCCGAATGGGGCCGACGTCCTGACTTTC. It yields the protein CASSSSRTPNGADVLTF.

The genes are TRBV25-1 and TRBJ1-3, with D unclear. V was trimmed by 4 bases and J by 2 bases, leaving 6 bases between them. CDR1 and CDR2 (germline): MGHDK, SYGVNS. This CDR3 has 13 amino acids. Here the CDR3 reads CASSGATGNTIYF. The DNA of the CDR3 is TGTGCCAGCAGTGGGGCAACTGGAAACACCATATATTTT.

The table lists this clonotype with many counts. This chain joins TRBV5-1 and TRBJ1-1; D gene unclear. Germline loops: CDR1 SGHRS, CDR2 YFSETQ. The CDR3 length is 13 residues. Trimming removed 4 bases from V and 3 bases from J, with 10 bases in between. This chain's CDR3 is CASSTEGDTEAFF. Written as DNA, the CDR3 is TGCGCCAGCAGCACCGAGGGAGACACTGAAGCTTTCTTT. Together with reference TRBV5-1 and TRBJ1-1, the CDR3 gives the full variable domain: KAGVTQTPRYLIKTRGQQVTLSCSPISGHRSVSWYQQTPGQGLQFLFEYFSETQRNKGNFPGRFSGRQFSNSRSEMNVSTLELGDSALYLCASSTEGDTEAFFGQGTRLTVV.

This chain links TRBV7-6 with TRBJ1-2; D gene ambiguous. Per the germline V gene, CDR1 is SGHVS and CDR2 is FNYEAQ. Trimming took 5 bases from V and 0 from J, leaving 7 bases between them. The length of the CDR3 is 13 residues. As DNA, the CDR3 is TGTGCCAGCAGCGCAGTAGCTAACTATGGCTACACCTTC. It yields the protein CASSAVANYGYTF.

V gene TRBV29-1 combines with J gene TRBJ1-2, with TRBD1 matching 7 bases. The V segment lost 4 bases and the J segment 8 bases; nucleotides outside the gene matches: 16. The germline V gene has CDR1 SQVTM and CDR2 ANQGSEA. The length of the CDR3 is 15 residues. CDR3 bases: TGCAGCGTTGTGGGGATCGGGACAGCGTTAGGAGGCTACACCTTC. This sequence encodes CSVVGIGTALGGYTF.

The gene calls are TRBV7-2 and TRBJ1-2; D possibly corresponds to TRBD1 (6 bases). Per the germline V gene, CDR1 is SGHTA and CDR2 is FQGNSA. V dropped 5 bases and J dropped 13 bases, with 14 bases sitting between them. CDR3 length equals 11 residues. The CDR3 protein is CASSPIQGATF. The CDR3 coding sequence is TGTGCCAGCAGCCCCATACAGGGTGCCACCTTC. The whole variable domain, filled in from reference TRBV7-2 and TRBJ1-2, reads GAGVSQSPSNKVTEKGKDVELRCDPISGHTALYWYRQSLGQGLEFLIYFQGNSAPDKSGLPSDRFSAERTGGSVSTLTIQRTQQEDSAVYLCASSPIQGATFGSGTRLTVV.

This sequence joins TRBV29-1 and TRBJ2-7; the D is unclear. Trimming left V 3 bases short and J 2 bases short, with 5 bases between. Looked up from germline, CDR1 is SQVTM and CDR2 is ANQGSEA. This CDR3 contains 11 residues. CDR3 residues: CSVDGAYEQYF. The DNA for the CDR3 is TGCAGCGTTGATGGGGCCTACGAGCAGTACTTC.

The chain recombines TRBV7-6 with TRBJ2-7; TRBD1 might be the D (6 bases). Looked up from germline, CDR1 is SGHVS and CDR2 is FNYEAQ. This CDR3 is 14 amino acids long. V gave up 5 bases and J gave up 2 bases, with 13 bases separating them. The CDR3 here is CASSHPGHTYEQYF. CDR3 bases: TGTGCCAGCAGCCACCCGGGACACACCTACGAGCAGTACTTC.

This clonotype was seen only a few times. The V gene is TRBV12-3 or TRBV12-4, the J gene TRBJ2-1; tentatively, D is TRBD1 or TRBD2 (5 bases each). V lost 6 bases and J lost 0, with 15 bases in between. The CDR3 loop spans 16 amino acids. The CDR3 DNA follows: TGTGCCAGCAGGAGGGGCTTTCCTGGCTCCTACAATGAGCAGTTCTTC. Translating it yields CASRRGFPGSYNEQFF.

This clonotype was seen at least ten times. The chain joins TRBV7-8 to TRBJ2-3, with D hard to call. V was pared by 0 bases and J by 4 bases, with 8 bases between. The germline V gene encodes CDR1 SGHVS and CDR2 FQNEAQ. The CDR3 has 14 amino acids. The CDR3 DNA sequence: TGTGCCAGCAGCTTAGCCGTTACTGCAGATACGCAGTATTTT. It is translated as CASSLAVTADTQYF.

The CDR3 DNA reads TGCAGTGCTTCACAGGGGGTAGGCACTGAAGCTTTCTTT. This translates into CSASQGVGTEAFF. V and J are TRBV20-1 and TRBJ1-1, with 8 bases aligning to TRBD1. V trimming: 5 bases; J trimming: 4 bases; junction bases outside the gene matches: 6. CDR1 and CDR2 (germline): DFQATT, SNEGSKA (reference sequence). The CDR3 runs 13 residues.

Many counts were recorded for this clonotype. The chain couples TRBV19 to TRBJ2-1; D is undetermined. This CDR3 comprises 15 residues. Between the trimmed V and J ends, which lost 8 bases and 0 bases, there was a span of 14 bases. From germline, CDR1 is LNHDA and CDR2 SQIVND (reference sequence). Here the CDR3 reads CASLPNGRSYNEQFF. CDR3 coding DNA: TGTGCCAGTCTCCCGAATGGCCGCTCCTACAATGAGCAGTTCTTC.

The chain recombines TRBV20-1 with TRBJ1-1; no clear D gene. V shed 6 bases and J shed 11 bases, with 7 bases lying between them. Germline CDR1 and CDR2: DFQATT and SNEGSKA (reference sequence). CDR3 length: 8 amino acids. The CDR3 bases are TGCAGTGCCGGGAGGGCTTTCTTT. Translated: CSAGRAFF.

This clonotype was counted a few times. This chain links TRBV6-2 or TRBV6-3 with TRBJ1-5; TRBD1 might be the D (5 bases). In germline, CDR1 is MNHEY, CDR2 SVGEGT. The CDR3 totals 17 residues. Trimming removed 0 bases from V and 6 bases from J, with 18 bases in between. The CDR3 is CASSYSGTPPWGQPQHF. CDR3 DNA sequence: TGTGCCAGCAGTTACTCGGGGACGCCACCCTGGGGTCAGCCCCAGCATTTT.

This sequence joins TRBV10-3 and TRBJ1-2, with 8 nucleotides matching TRBD1. There are 14 residues in the CDR3. Germline lookup yields CDR1 ENHRY and CDR2 SYGVKD. The junction had 4 bases not matched to a gene; V was cut back by 3 bases and J by 4 bases. The CDR3 sequence is CAISDLTGAYGYTF. The CDR3 coding sequence is TGTGCCATCAGTGACTTGACAGGGGCCTATGGCTACACCTTC.

In this sample, this clonotype turned up many times. The chain couples TRBV6-5 to TRBJ1-2; tentatively, D is TRBD1 (6 bases). V shed 3 bases and J shed 8 bases, with 28 bases lying between them. CDR3 length equals 18 residues. Germline V gene sequence: CDR1 MNHEY, CDR2 SVGAGI. The CDR3 DNA follows: TGTGCCAGCAGTTATCGGCAGCAGGACAGATTTCTATTGAAGGGCTACACCTTC. As protein: CASSYRQQDRFLLKGYTF.